This passage covers 12 T cell receptor beta chains from one sample sequenced in a study of shared clonotypes between healthy human individuals. Here immunoSEQ multiplex PCR was the method, and the copy in TCRdb shows in-frame clones only, minus some. This table has more than 2 million clones, approximately 94% appearing once. Sequencing input: naive CD4+ T cells sorted from blood. Noted subset: CD45RA+ positively selected. Source of these receptors: a young man in good health.

This rearrangement joins TRBV7-8 to TRBJ2-7; D remains ambiguous. The CDR3 sequence is 14 residues long. V was pared by 0 bases and J by 0 bases, with 6 bases between. Germline CDR1 and CDR2: SGHVS and FQNEAQ. CDR3 nucleotide sequence: TGTGCCAGCAGCTTAGCACTGCCCTCCTACGAGCAGTACTTC. Amino acid sequence: CASSLALPSYEQYF.

This chain uses TRBV5-6 with TRBJ1-1; TRBD1 aligns across 7 bases. Germline CDR1 is SGHDT and CDR2 is YYEEEE. The CDR3 runs 15 residues. J gave up 1 base and V 6 bases, and 9 bases lay outside the gene matches. CDR3 in amino acids: CASIRGDRTNTEAFF. CDR3 coding DNA: TGTGCCAGCATCAGAGGGGACAGAACGAACACTGAAGCTTTCTTT.

The rearrangement joins TRBV11-3 to TRBJ2-5; 7 nucleotides align to TRBD1. The junction had 8 bases not matched to a gene; V was cut back by 5 bases and J by 5 bases. The germline V gene has CDR1 SGHNT and CDR2 YENEEA. This CDR3 has 14 residues. The CDR3 loop reads CASSITGVGETQYF. The CDR3 region has the DNA TGTGCCAGCAGCATTACAGGGGTCGGGGAGACCCAGTACTTC.

The V gene is TRBV25-1, the J gene TRBJ1-1; D not certain. From germline, CDR1 is MGHDK and CDR2 SYGVNS. CDR3 length: 12 residues. V was pared by 6 bases and J by 2 bases, with 7 bases between. DNA of the CDR3: TGTGCCAGCAGAGTCCATAACACTGAAGCTTTCTTT. It encodes CASRVHNTEAFF.

The chain joins TRBV10-3 to TRBJ1-1; D not resolved. The CDR3 extends over 13 amino acids. Trimming took off 8 bases at V and 5 bases at J, with 15 bases between the two ends. Germline CDR1 ENHRY, CDR2 SYGVKD. In nucleotides, the CDR3 is TGTGCCATCGGGAACCTTGGAAGGACTGAAGCTTTCTTT. This sequence encodes CAIGNLGRTEAFF.

This clone was detected once. J is TRBJ2-7 and V is TRBV9; TRBD1 matches 9 bases. CDR1 SGDLS and CDR2 YYNGEE come from the germline V gene. The CDR3 extends over 16 amino acids. J lost 7 bases, V lost 0 bases, and 11 bases had no gene match. The CDR3 region is CASSVAGTGPPWEQYF. CDR3 bases: TGTGCCAGCAGCGTAGCGGGGACAGGGCCCCCTTGGGAGCAGTACTTC.

This chain joins TRBV18 and TRBJ1-1; tentative D call: TRBD1 (5 bases). CDR3 length equals 14 residues. The germline V gene encodes CDR1 KGHSH and CDR2 LQKENI. The germline V and J ends were trimmed by 2 bases and 2 bases, with 9 bases remaining between them. Here the CDR3 reads CASSPVGGNTEAFF. The CDR3 DNA sequence: TGTGCCAGCTCACCAGTTGGGGGAAACACTGAAGCTTTCTTT.

The genes are TRBV9 and TRBJ2-2; TRBD1 agrees at 9 bases. Losses at the gene ends were 0 bases for V and 2 bases for J; bases not matched to a gene: 2. CDR3 size: 16 residues. Germline values: CDR1 SGDLS, CDR2 YYNGEE. The CDR3 DNA sequence: TGTGCCAGCAGCGTAGGACAGGGGGTTAACACCGGGGAGCTGTTTTTT. As protein: CASSVGQGVNTGELFF. The full variable domain, its missing parts supplied by reference TRBV9 and TRBJ2-2, is DSGVTQTPKHLITATGQRVTLRCSPRSGDLSVYWYQQSLDQGLQFLIQYYNGEERAKGNILERFSAQQFPDLHSELNLSSLELGDSALYFCASSVGQGVNTGELFFGEGSRLTVL.

The chain combines TRBV4-3 with TRBJ2-7; either TRBD1 or TRBD2 may supply D (6 bases each). V was shortened by 4 bases and J by 2 bases, with 15 bases between the two germline ends. CDR3 length: 15 residues. Germline CDR1 LGHNA, CDR2 YSLEER. CDR3 sequence: CASSRDRGLTYEQYF. CDR3 coding DNA: TGCGCCAGCAGCCGTGACCGGGGGCTAACCTACGAGCAGTACTTC.

The chain is built from TRBV6-1 and TRBJ1-2; D is possibly TRBD1 (5 bases). The germline V and J ends were trimmed by 3 bases and 5 bases, with 13 bases remaining between them. The CDR3 runs to 14 residues. Germline V gene lookup returns CDR1 MNHNS and CDR2 SASEGT. Here the CDR3 DNA reads TGTGCCAGCAGTGACCCTGGACGGGGGTATGGCTACACCTTC. This codes for CASSDPGRGYGYTF.

V is TRBV7-2 and J is TRBJ2-6; 8 positions agree with TRBD1. J was trimmed by 3 bases and V by 6 bases; bases with no gene match: 4. Germline V gene sequence: CDR1 SGHTA, CDR2 FQGNSA. This CDR3 has 15 residues. CDR3: CASRRQGSGANVLTF. The CDR3 DNA follows: TGTGCCAGCAGACGACAGGGGAGTGGGGCCAACGTCCTGACTTTC.

CDR3 coding DNA: TGCGCCAGCAGCGCTGGTGGGCAGGGGCGGGATACGCAGTATTTT. Protein sequence: CASSAGGQGRDTQYF. This sequence joins TRBV5-1 and TRBJ2-3, with a weak D call TRBD1 (6 bases). Germline V CDR1 and CDR2: SGHRS, YFSETQ. V dropped 4 bases and J dropped 6 bases, with 18 bases sitting between them. CDR3 length: 15 amino acids.